Below, 21 T cell receptor beta chains from the same sample are listed, as sequenced in a study of cytomegalovirus exposure and HLA in healthy donors. PCR amplification relied on 60 Vbeta primers (plus 13 Jbeta primers). The table came from immunoSEQ multiplex PCR; TCRdb's copy has only in-frame clones and leaves some out. This sample has roughly 230,000 clones, with around 83% found just once. What was sequenced was PBMCs. The receptors shown here come from a girl aged 2 to 9 in good health and CMV-seronegative.

The chain couples TRBV18 to TRBJ2-6, with 7 nucleotides matching TRBD1. CDR3 length: 20 residues. The germline CDR1 and CDR2 sequences are KGHSH and LQKENI. Trimming cost V 1 base and J 0 bases; bases outside gene matches: 12. The CDR3 protein is CASSPLGTAIGLSGANVLTF. CDR3 nucleotides: TGTGCCAGCTCACCACTCGGGACAGCCATAGGTCTCTCTGGGGCCAACGTCCTGACTTTC. The full variable domain, with the rest looked up from reference TRBV18 and TRBJ2-6, is NAGVMQNPRHLVRRRGQEARLRCSPMKGHSHVYWYRQLPEEGLKFMVYLQKENIIDESGMPKERFSAEFPKEGPSILRIQQVVRGDSAAYFCASSPLGTAIGLSGANVLTFGAGSRLTVL.

This chain joins TRBV4-1 and TRBJ2-7; a possible D gene is TRBD2 (5 bases). This CDR3 has 13 amino acids. Trimming cost V 1 base and J 5 bases, with 9 bases left between them. Germline V gives CDR1 MGHRA, CDR2 YSYEKL. CDR3 sequence: CASSQVLAHEQYF. The CDR3 DNA reads as TGCGCCAGCAGCCAAGTCCTAGCCCACGAGCAGTACTTC.

V is TRBV11-2 and J is TRBJ2-7; 14 bases match TRBD2. J lost 2 bases, V lost 4 bases, and 10 bases had no gene match. The CDR3 is 18 amino acids. Germline CDR1 reads SGHAT; CDR2 reads FQNNGV. DNA for the CDR3: TGTGCCAGCAGCTGGCCCGGGACTAGCGGGAGTGGAGCCTACGAGCAGTACTTC. Residues: CASSWPGTSGSGAYEQYF.

This clone was seen once. This chain connects TRBV19 to TRBJ2-7; unclear D gene. V was shortened by 5 bases and J by 0 bases, with 17 bases between the two germline ends. The CDR3 totals 16 residues. Germline-derived CDR1 and CDR2 are LNHDA and SQIVND (reference sequence). As DNA, the CDR3 is TGTGCCAGTAGTCCTAAATCAGGTATCTACTCCTACGAGCAGTACTTC. Its translation is CASSPKSGIYSYEQYF. Variable domain in full (rest from reference TRBV19 and TRBJ2-7): DGGITQSPKYLFRKEGQNVTLSCEQNLNHDAMYWYRQDPGQGLRLIYYSQIVNDFQKGDIAEGYSVSREKKESFPLTVTSAQKNPTAFYLCASSPKSGIYSYEQYFGPGTRLTVT.

The V gene is TRBV19, the J gene TRBJ1-2, with no clear D. Trimming took 1 base from V and 4 from J, leaving 7 bases between them. The germline gives CDR1 LNHDA, CDR2 SQIVND (reference sequence). The CDR3 extends over 13 amino acids. CDR3 residues: CASSIGRSYGYTF. Written as DNA, the CDR3 is TGTGCCAGTAGTATAGGGAGGTCCTATGGCTACACCTTC.

V gene TRBV4-1 combines with J gene TRBJ2-3, with 10 bases aligning to TRBD1. Germline CDR1 is MGHRA and CDR2 is YSYEKL. After removal of 4 bases from V and 9 bases from J, the junction contained 19 bases not matched to a gene. There are 18 residues in the CDR3. The CDR3 loop reads CASSLLGPGQGSGRTQYF. In DNA form, the CDR3 reads TGCGCCAGCAGCCTGCTAGGACCGGGACAGGGGTCGGGTAGGACGCAGTATTTT.

As DNA, the CDR3 is TGCGCCAGCAGCCAAGACCCCGGCACAGGCTACGAGCAGTACTTC. Amino acid sequence: CASSQDPGTGYEQYF. This chain uses TRBV4-1 with TRBJ2-7; TRBD1 might be the D (5 bases). Germline CDR1 reads MGHRA; CDR2 reads YSYEKL. The CDR3 contains 15 residues. Trimming left V 0 bases short and J 3 bases short, with 12 bases between.

The CDR3 loop reads CASTEGSFNQPQHF. The CDR3 DNA is TGTGCCAGCACCGAGGGCAGTTTCAATCAGCCCCAGCATTTT. The chain links TRBV6-1 to TRBJ1-5; no firm D call. Germline values: CDR1 MNHNS, CDR2 SASEGT. The CDR3 extends over 14 amino acids. V was pared by 7 bases and J by 3 bases, with 13 bases between.

This chain connects TRBV2 to TRBJ2-7; no reliable D call. The CDR3 sequence is 14 residues long. Trimming shortened V by 5 bases and J by 1 base, and 12 bases separated the two germline ends. Germline lookup yields CDR1 SNHLY and CDR2 FYNNEI. The CDR3 nucleotides are TGTGCCAGCAGTTCCCCGACACCTTCCTACGAGCAGTACTTC. It codes for CASSSPTPSYEQYF.

This chain uses TRBV29-1 with TRBJ2-7; maybe TRBD1 (5 bases). The CDR3 runs 15 residues. V lost 2 bases to trimming and J lost 3 bases, with 17 bases between them. Germline-derived CDR1 and CDR2 are SQVTM and ANQGSEA. The CDR3 DNA reads as TGCAGCGTTGAAAGAGGAGACAGCGCAAACTACGAGCAGTACTTC. It codes for CSVERGDSANYEQYF.

V is TRBV30 and J is TRBJ2-1; 14 bases match TRBD2. The CDR3 sequence is 15 residues long. V was pared by 6 bases and J by 5 bases, with 6 bases of the junction left unmatched. Germline V gene data show CDR1 as GTSNPN and CDR2 as SVGIG (reference sequence). CDR3 in amino acids: CACPTSGGVNNEQFF. As DNA, the CDR3 is TGTGCCTGCCCGACTAGCGGGGGGGTCAACAATGAGCAGTTCTTC. Variable domain in full (rest from reference TRBV30 and TRBJ2-1): SQTIHQWPATLVQPVGSPLSLECTVEGTSNPNLYWYRQAAGRGLQLLFYSVGIGQISSEVPQNLSASRPQDRQFILSSKKLLLSDSGFYLCACPTSGGVNNEQFFGPGTRLTVL.

V usage is TRBV19 and J usage is TRBJ1-5; unclear D gene. V was shortened by 2 bases and J by 10 bases, with 12 bases between the two germline ends. Germline assignment: CDR1 LNHDA and CDR2 SQIVND (reference sequence). This CDR3 has 13 residues. The CDR3 DNA sequence: TGTGCCAGTAGTATAAATTGGAGGGCACCCCAGCATTTT. Translated, it gives CASSINWRAPQHF.

The chain has TRBV5-1 and TRBJ1-1; D possibly corresponds to TRBD1 (6 bases). Germline V lookup: CDR1 SGHRS, CDR2 YFSETQ. V was pared by 3 bases and J by 1 base, with 13 bases between. The CDR3 loop spans 15 amino acids. This CDR3 is CASSSRQAPNTEAFF. CDR3 nucleotides: TGCGCCAGCAGCTCAAGACAGGCGCCGAACACTGAAGCTTTCTTT.

V and J are TRBV30 and TRBJ1-5, with unresolved D. V was shortened by 1 base and J by 0 bases, with 4 bases between the two germline ends. Germline V lookup: CDR1 GTSNPN, CDR2 SVGIG (reference sequence). The CDR3 runs 13 residues. Here the CDR3 DNA reads TGTGCCTGGAGTGACAGTAGCAATCAGCCCCAGCATTTT. This translates into CAWSDSSNQPQHF.

The gene calls are TRBV25-1 and TRBJ2-3; 8 bases align to TRBD2. Germline V lookup: CDR1 MGHDK, CDR2 SYGVNS. The CDR3 runs 15 residues. The junction had 6 bases not matched to a gene; V was cut back by 6 bases and J by 1 base. The CDR3 DNA reads TGTGCCAGCAGGGTAGCGGGATCTCGCACAGATACGCAGTATTTT. Translation: CASRVAGSRTDTQYF.

V usage is TRBV7-2 and J usage is TRBJ2-5; 8 bases line up with TRBD2. The V and J ends lost 2 bases and 9 bases, in that order; junction bases with no gene match: 8. The CDR3 runs to 14 residues. Germline CDR1 is SGHTA and CDR2 is FQGNSA. The CDR3 loop reads CASSLTGTRKAQYF. Here the CDR3 DNA reads TGTGCCAGCAGCTTAACCGGGACTAGAAAGGCCCAGTACTTC.

The V and J genes are TRBV6-6 and TRBJ1-1; a possible D gene is TRBD1 (5 bases). In germline, CDR1 is MNHNY, CDR2 SVGAGI (reference sequence). CDR3 size: 12 residues. V gave up 2 bases and J gave up 6 bases, with 7 bases separating them. CDR3 DNA sequence: TGTGCCAGCAGTTACGACAGTTCTGAAGCTTTCTTT. Translated: CASSYDSSEAFF.

The chain recombines TRBV9 with TRBJ1-2, with TRBD1 matching 8 bases. Per germline, CDR1 SGDLS and CDR2 YYNGEE. V gave up 4 bases and J gave up 0 bases; unmatched junction bases: 5. The CDR3 length is 15 residues. CDR3 coding DNA: TGTGCCAGCAGCCTAGGACAGGGTGCTAACTATGGCTACACCTTC. Translated: CASSLGQGANYGYTF.

This clone came up once. The chain carries TRBV2 and TRBJ1-3, with a tentative D call TRBD1 (5 bases). V was shortened by 2 bases and J by 5 bases, with 10 bases between the two germline ends. Germline V lookup: CDR1 SNHLY, CDR2 FYNNEI. The CDR3 is 14 amino acids. The CDR3 DNA follows: TGTGCCAGCAGTGAAAGTCAGGGCCGAAACACCATATATTTT. It specifies CASSESQGRNTIYF.

This clone showed up just once. This rearrangement joins TRBV7-9 to TRBJ1-1, with 7 bases aligning to TRBD1. Germline V lookup: CDR1 SEHNR, CDR2 FQNEAQ (reference sequence). The CDR3 covers 15 residues. V lost 6 bases, J lost 0 bases, and 7 bases stayed unmatched. CDR3 sequence (DNA): TGTGCCAGCAGAACCACGACAGGGATGAACACTGAAGCTTTCTTT. Protein product: CASRTTTGMNTEAFF.

The rearrangement joins TRBV29-1 to TRBJ2-5; D possibly corresponds to TRBD1 (6 bases). Looked up from germline, CDR1 is SQVTM and CDR2 is ANQGSEA. Between the trimmed V and J ends, which lost 3 bases and 5 bases, there was a span of 13 bases. This CDR3 is built from 13 residues. CDR3 DNA: TGCAGCGTTGATAACAGGGAGAGGGAGACCCAGTACTTC. Its protein is CSVDNRERETQYF.